The 17 T cell receptor beta chains below all came from one sample that was sequenced in a study of CD8+ T cells in alopecia areata. As the sequencing template, cDNA was produced by extracting RNA and reverse transcribing it. Produced via immunoSEQ multiplex PCR; TCRdb's table is partial and in-frame only. The table includes 100,000 to 150,000 clones, about 49% detected once. The sequencing here drew on CD8+ T cells sorted from blood, taken at week 0. The receptor set was obtained from a human donor with alopecia areata.

This clone has only a few counts. This chain links TRBV9 with TRBJ1-2, with 8 bases fitting TRBD1. This CDR3 comprises 16 residues. Germline V gene lookup returns CDR1 SGDLS and CDR2 YYNGEE. The J segment lost 0 bases and the V segment lost 2 bases, leaving 6 bases of the junction unmatched. CDR3: CASSVSQGATNYGYTF. For the CDR3, the DNA is TGTGCCAGCAGCGTTTCCCAGGGGGCGACTAACTATGGCTACACCTTC.

This clone showed up just a few times. The rearrangement uses TRBV7-9 and TRBJ1-1, with D unclear. Germline V gene sequence: CDR1 SEHNR, CDR2 FQNEAQ (reference sequence). V lost 4 bases and J lost 4, with 16 bases in between. This CDR3 comprises 15 residues. The CDR3 here is CASSSWSGVATEAFF. The CDR3 nucleotides read TGTGCCAGCAGCTCCTGGAGCGGGGTGGCCACTGAAGCTTTCTTT. Drawing the rest from reference TRBV7-9 and TRBJ1-1, the complete variable domain is DTGVSQNPRHKITKRGQNVTFRCDPISEHNRLYWYRQTLGQGPEFLTYFQNEAQLEKSRLLSDRFSAERPKGSFSTLEIQRTEQGDSAMYLCASSSWSGVATEAFFGQGTRLTVV.

In regard to this clone: Other DNA sequences in the same sample also yield this CDR3. The chain has TRBV7-9 and TRBJ2-7; tentatively, D is TRBD2 (5 bases). CDR3 length: 12 amino acids. CDR1 is SEHNR, CDR2 FQNEAQ, per germline (reference sequence). Trimming left V 5 bases short and J 2 bases short, with 7 bases between. CDR3 sequence: CASSPGTYEQYF. In DNA, the CDR3 is TGTGCCAGCAGCCCCGGGACCTACGAGCAGTACTTC.

The chain joins TRBV4-2 to TRBJ2-7; 7 bases agree with TRBD2. CDR3 size: 13 residues. Germline-derived CDR1 and CDR2 are LGHNA and YNFKEQ. V dropped 0 bases and J dropped 5; count of bases not matched to a gene: 1. The CDR3 reads CASSQDGGDEQYF. The CDR3 DNA reads as TGTGCCAGCAGCCAAGATGGGGGGGACGAGCAGTACTTC.

CDR3 in amino acids: CAWSVGQEELQHF. DNA of the CDR3: TGTGCCTGGAGTGTCGGTCAGGAGGAGCTCCAGCATTTT. The V gene is TRBV30, the J gene TRBJ1-5; D remains unclear. Germline V gene data show CDR1 as GTSNPN and CDR2 as SVGIG (reference sequence). V was pared by 0 bases and J by 12 bases, with 15 bases between. This CDR3 contains 13 residues.

This clone was counted only a few times. J is TRBJ1-2 and V is TRBV5-1; D gene ambiguous. CDR1 and CDR2 from the germline V gene are SGHRS and YFSETQ. Trimming cost V 0 bases and J 6 bases, with 9 bases left between them. The CDR3 loop spans 13 amino acids. CDR3 DNA: TGCGCCAGCAGCTTGGTCGACGGGGATGGCTACACCTTC. Encoded protein: CASSLVDGDGYTF.

This clone was picked up a small number of times. The chain joins TRBV5-5 to TRBJ1-1; a possible D gene is TRBD1 (6 bases). CDR3 size: 13 residues. Germline values: CDR1 SGHKS, CDR2 YYEKEE (reference sequence). Between the trimmed V and J ends, which lost 5 bases and 2 bases, there was a span of 10 bases. The CDR3 DNA sequence: TGTGCCAGCAGTCCAGGGGTTAACACTGAAGCTTTCTTT. Translating gives CASSPGVNTEAFF.

The table lists this clone with a few counts. This chain links TRBV7-6 with TRBJ1-4; TRBD1 matches 8 bases. V was clipped by 5 bases and J by 8 bases; unmatched bases: 10. This CDR3 has 15 amino acids. The germline CDR1 and CDR2 sequences are SGHVS and FNYEAQ. This CDR3 is CASSRYSTGEEKLFF. The CDR3 region has the DNA TGTGCCAGCAGCCGATACTCGACAGGGGAAGAAAAACTGTTTTTT.

In this sample, this clone turned up many times. The genes are TRBV6-4 and TRBJ2-3; the D is unclear. V was pared by 2 bases and J by 2 bases, with 5 bases between. Germline V gene sequence: CDR1 MRHNA, CDR2 SNTAGT. The CDR3 loop spans 13 amino acids. This CDR3 reads CASSDRPTDTQYF. In nucleotides, the CDR3 is TGTGCCAGCAGTGACCGACCCACAGATACGCAGTATTTT.

The chain couples TRBV5-1 to TRBJ2-3; D is uncertain. The CDR3 consists of 13 residues. Germline CDR1 reads SGHRS; CDR2 reads YFSETQ. V was cut by 7 bases and J by 6 bases, with 15 bases left in between. As DNA, the CDR3 is TGCGCCAGCCGGGCGGTCCCCAGTGATACGCAGTATTTT. The encoded protein is CASRAVPSDTQYF.

The table lists this clone with a few counts. This chain connects TRBV7-8 to TRBJ2-7, with 8 bases lining up with TRBD2. The CDR3 covers 18 residues. V shed 4 bases and J 0 bases; nucleotides not matched to a gene: 14. The germline V gene encodes CDR1 SGHVS and CDR2 FQNEAQ. CDR3 region: CASSSIMAGGSLSYEQYF. Written as DNA, the CDR3 is TGTGCCAGCAGCTCCATAATGGCGGGGGGTTCCCTCTCCTACGAGCAGTACTTC.

This chain uses TRBV15 with TRBJ1-5; no definite D call. The CDR3 runs to 15 residues. V was shortened by 1 base and J by 5 bases, with 12 bases between the two germline ends. Germline CDR1 is LNHNV and CDR2 is YYDKDF (reference sequence). The DNA for the CDR3 is TGTGCCACCAGCAGAGCCGCGTCAAGGGATCAGCCCCAGCATTTT. It encodes CATSRAASRDQPQHF.

In its sample, this clone was seen once. The chain couples TRBV4-1 to TRBJ1-1, with D unresolved. V shed 0 bases and J shed 6 bases, with 11 bases lying between them. Germline lookup yields CDR1 MGHRA and CDR2 YSYEKL. The CDR3 length is 14 residues. The CDR3: CASSQDEEVSEAFF. The CDR3 DNA reads as TGCGCCAGCAGCCAAGATGAAGAGGTCTCTGAAGCTTTCTTT.

The chain combines TRBV29-1 with TRBJ1-2; no reliable D call. CDR1 is SQVTM, CDR2 ANQGSEA, per germline. Trimming removed 7 bases from V and 8 bases from J, with 11 bases in between. The CDR3 runs 10 residues. The DNA of the CDR3 is TGCAGCGCTGAGAACGGCGGCTACACCTTC. It translates to CSAENGGYTF.

The chain couples TRBV6-6 to TRBJ2-5, with TRBD1 identical over 7 bases. J gave up 1 base and V 0 bases, and 2 bases lay outside the gene matches. The germline V gene encodes CDR1 MNHNY and CDR2 SVGAGI (reference sequence). CDR3 length equals 15 residues. The CDR3 DNA reads TGTGCCAGCAGTTACTCGAGGGGGCCCCAAGAGACCCAGTACTTC. Translated, it gives CASSYSRGPQETQYF.

This clone was observed many times. The chain carries TRBV11-2 and TRBJ2-7, with 9 bases lining up with TRBD2. The CDR3 has 16 residues. Trimming removed 0 bases from V and 3 bases from J; junction bases left unmatched: 6. In germline, CDR1 is SGHAT, CDR2 FQNNGV. CDR3 in amino acids: CASSLDTASGVYEQYF. Written as DNA, the CDR3 is TGTGCCAGCAGCTTAGATACGGCTAGCGGGGTCTACGAGCAGTACTTC.

The chain is built from TRBV15 and TRBJ2-7, with 7 bases that match TRBD2. The V gene end was trimmed by 5 bases and the J gene end by 7 bases; junction bases not matched to a gene: 17. The CDR3 is 16 residues long. Germline V gives CDR1 LNHNV, CDR2 YYDKDF (reference sequence). CDR3 nucleotides: TGTGCCACCAGCCCATCCGCCGGGGAGGGTGTGTGGGAGCAGTACTTC. Encoded protein: CATSPSAGEGVWEQYF.